The 25 T cell receptor beta chains given below trace back to one sample, sequenced in a study of T cell changes during pregnancy in multiple sclerosis. This table comes from immunoSEQ multiplex PCR, and its TCRdb copy is limited to in-frame clones, with some not included. The table lists over 85,000 clones, 75% to 95% of them singletons, with around 2% in the top ten. The sample here was peripheral blood, taken in the first trimester of pregnancy. The receptors come from a female donor in good health, enrolled as a control in a pregnancy study.

This clone was picked up one time. The chain carries TRBV7-2 and TRBJ1-6, with D possibly matching TRBD1 (5 bases). V shed 4 bases and J shed 9 bases, with 13 bases lying between them. This CDR3 comprises 14 residues. Germline CDR1 is SGHTA and CDR2 is FQGNSA. The CDR3 is CASSSDISPSPLHF. The CDR3 bases are TGTGCCAGCAGCTCGGACATTTCCCCTTCACCCCTCCACTTT.

The CDR3 here is CASSSRQGGHSPLHF. The CDR3, as DNA: TGTGCCAGCAGCTCACGACAGGGCGGCCATTCACCCCTCCACTTT. The V gene is TRBV7-9, the J gene TRBJ1-6; TRBD1 aligns across 7 bases. The CDR3 is made up of 15 amino acids. CDR1 is SEHNR, CDR2 FQNEAQ, per germline (reference sequence). V lost 4 bases, J lost 8 bases, and 8 bases stayed unmatched.

This chain joins TRBV5-6 and TRBJ2-1; D may be TRBD2 (7 bases). Trimming left V 0 bases short and J 9 bases short, with 16 bases between. The CDR3 extends over 15 amino acids. Germline CDR1 and CDR2: SGHDT and YYEEEE. In DNA, the CDR3 is TGTGCCAGCAGCTTGGACGGGGGGCTAGGGGGTGAGCAGTTCTTC. Protein: CASSLDGGLGGEQFF.

The chain carries TRBV7-9 and TRBJ2-3, with TRBD1 identical over 8 bases. The CDR3 runs to 14 residues. Germline V CDR1 and CDR2: SEHNR, FQNEAQ (reference sequence). V shed 5 bases and J 0 bases; nucleotides not matched to a gene: 1. CDR3 nucleotide sequence: TGTGCCAGCAGCCGACAGGGGAGCACAGATACGCAGTATTTT. This sequence encodes CASSRQGSTDTQYF. Variable domain in full (rest from reference TRBV7-9 and TRBJ2-3): DTGVSQNPRHKITKRGQNVTFRCDPISEHNRLYWYRQTLGQGPEFLTYFQNEAQLEKSRLLSDRFSAERPKGSFSTLEIQRTEQGDSAMYLCASSRQGSTDTQYFGPGTRLTVL.

This clone has a single count. The genes are TRBV27 and TRBJ2-2, with 9 nucleotides matching TRBD2. The CDR3 runs 17 residues. CDR1 is MNHEY, CDR2 SMNVEV, per germline (reference sequence). V shed 7 bases, J shed 6 bases, and the junction held 15 bases outside the gene matches. CDR3 sequence reads: CASTISAGRGGSGELFF. The CDR3, as DNA: TGTGCCAGCACCATCTCCGCGGGGCGGGGGGGCTCCGGGGAGCTGTTTTTT.

The V call is TRBV2, the J call TRBJ1-5, with 7 positions matching TRBD1. The germline V gene has CDR1 SNHLY and CDR2 FYNNEI. There are 14 residues in the CDR3. Germline trimming cut 6 bases from V and 10 bases from J; bases unmatched to any gene: 12. CDR3 sequence reads: CASSLERTGSPQHF. CDR3 nucleotide sequence: TGTGCCAGCAGCTTAGAACGGACAGGAAGTCCCCAGCATTTT.

This sequence joins TRBV7-8 and TRBJ1-5; 8 bases match TRBD1. Germline values: CDR1 SGHVS, CDR2 FQNEAQ. The ends lost 5 bases at V and 0 bases at J; junction bases unmatched: 6. The CDR3 covers 16 residues. In DNA, the CDR3 is TGTGCCAGCAGCCGAGGGACAGGTTTTAGCAATCAGCCCCAGCATTTT. As protein: CASSRGTGFSNQPQHF.

The chain has TRBV30 and TRBJ2-3, with TRBD1 matching 7 bases. CDR1 and CDR2 from the germline V gene are GTSNPN and SVGIG (reference sequence). The CDR3 has 16 residues. Losses at the gene ends were 1 base for V and 0 bases for J; bases not matched to a gene: 7. The chain's CDR3 is CAWSAPTGSSTDTQYF. Here the CDR3 DNA reads TGTGCCTGGAGTGCCCCGACAGGGTCTAGCACAGATACGCAGTATTTT. The full variable domain, in which reference TRBV30 and TRBJ2-3 provide the parts outside the CDR3, is SQTIHQWPATLVQPVGSPLSLECTVEGTSNPNLYWYRQAAGRGLQLLFYSVGIGQISSEVPQNLSASRPQDRQFILSSKKLLLSDSGFYLCAWSAPTGSSTDTQYFGPGTRLTVL.

The V gene is TRBV28, the J gene TRBJ1-2; no definite D call. The CDR3 length is 13 residues. The V gene lost 2 bases and the J gene lost 6 bases, with 10 bases spanning the gap. Germline V gene lookup returns CDR1 MDHEN and CDR2 SYDVKM. The CDR3, as DNA: TGTGCCAGCAGTTTAGGAACAGTAAATGGCTACACCTTC. It yields the protein CASSLGTVNGYTF.

This clone was counted a few times. V usage is TRBV7-6 and J usage is TRBJ2-3, with 12 nucleotides matching TRBD1. This CDR3 region has 14 residues. CDR1 is SGHVS, CDR2 FNYEAQ, per germline. Trimming took 10 bases from V and 5 from J; bases not matched to a gene: 7. This CDR3 is CAIGGTGGIDTQYF. The CDR3 DNA is TGTGCCATAGGGGGGACAGGGGGCATAGATACGCAGTATTTT.

This chain joins TRBV12-2 and TRBJ2-6; the table gives TRBD1 as D, unverified against the DNA. TRBV12-2 is a listed pseudogene. The CDR3 has 17 residues. The CDR3 reads CASRLEQYSSGANVLTF. The CDR3 region has the DNA TGTGCAAGTCGCTTAGAACAGTACAGCTCTGGGGCCAACGTCCTGACTTTC.

V gene TRBV14 combines with J gene TRBJ2-2; 15 nucleotides align to TRBD2. The CDR3 has 23 residues. Germline trimming cut 0 bases from V and 2 bases from J; bases unmatched to any gene: 16. CDR1 and CDR2 from the germline V gene are SGHDN and FVKESK. The CDR3 protein is CASSQDPTLHSGLAGGNTGELFF. As DNA, the CDR3 is TGTGCCAGCAGCCAAGATCCTACCCTACACTCGGGACTAGCGGGGGGAAACACCGGGGAGCTGTTTTTT. The full variable domain, completed using reference TRBV14 and TRBJ2-2, is EAGVTQFPSHSVIEKGQTVTLRCDPISGHDNLYWYRRVMGKEIKFLLHFVKESKQDESGMPNNRFLAERTGGTYSTLKVQPAELEDSGVYFCASSQDPTLHSGLAGGNTGELFFGEGSRLTVL.

This clone was detected once. V is TRBV4-1 and J is TRBJ1-2, with 7 bases aligning to TRBD1. CDR3 length equals 19 residues. Germline V gene data show CDR1 as MGHRA and CDR2 as YSYEKL. Germline trimming cut 6 bases from V and 0 bases from J; bases unmatched to any gene: 19. The CDR3 DNA is TGCGCCAGCAGGGGATATAGTGGCGCCCGGGACAGCACTAACTATGGCTACACCTTC. Its protein is CASRGYSGARDSTNYGYTF.

The J gene is TRBJ2-2, the V gene TRBV5-1; D perhaps matches TRBD2 (5 bases). Germline loops: CDR1 SGHRS, CDR2 YFSETQ. The CDR3 contains 13 residues. V gave up 6 bases and J gave up 3 bases, with 9 bases separating them. CDR3 amino acids: CASKLDHTGELFF. Written as DNA, the CDR3 is TGCGCCAGCAAACTAGACCACACCGGGGAGCTGTTTTTT.

The chain joins TRBV12-5 to TRBJ2-7; D is undetermined. The CDR3 totals 15 residues. Trimming took 3 bases from V and 3 from J, leaving 15 bases between them. Germline assignment: CDR1 LGHNT and CDR2 FRNRAP. Here the CDR3 reads CASGLDDRLGYEQYF. The CDR3 bases are TGTGCTAGTGGTTTAGACGACCGCCTAGGCTACGAGCAGTACTTC.

The V gene is TRBV28, the J gene TRBJ2-7; 9 bases align to TRBD2. V was pared by 6 bases and J by 1 base, with 13 bases of the junction left unmatched. Germline CDR1 is MDHEN and CDR2 is SYDVKM. The CDR3 totals 17 residues. The CDR3 region has the DNA TGTGCCAGCAGCCCTGGGGAGCGGGGGGTCCTATCCTACGAGCAGTACTTC. It translates to CASSPGERGVLSYEQYF. Full variable domain (missing parts from reference TRBV28 and TRBJ2-7): DVKVTQSSRYLVKRTGEKVFLECVQDMDHENMFWYRQDPGLGLRLIYFSYDVKMKEKGDIPEGYSVSREKKERFSLILESASTNQTSMYLCASSPGERGVLSYEQYFGPGTRLTVT.

The CDR3 here is CASSQGGKGHPLRGYTF. CDR3 nucleotide sequence: TGCGCCAGCAGCCAAGGGGGTAAGGGACACCCGCTGAGAGGCTACACCTTC. The V and J genes are TRBV4-3 and TRBJ1-2, with D tentatively TRBD1 (6 bases). V was shortened by 1 base and J by 8 bases, with 23 bases between the two germline ends. The CDR3 consists of 17 residues. The germline CDR1 and CDR2 sequences are LGHNA and YSLEER.

Only one count was recorded for this clone. The chain is built from TRBV20-1 and TRBJ2-1; D not resolved. CDR3 length: 10 residues. Deletions cut 4 bases from V and 10 bases from J, with 8 bases between. Germline CDR1 and CDR2: DFQATT and SNEGSKA (reference sequence). The CDR3 protein is CSANEVEQFF. In DNA, the CDR3 is TGCAGTGCTAATGAGGTCGAGCAGTTCTTC.

The rearrangement joins TRBV4-3 to TRBJ2-1, with 9 bases that match TRBD2. Germline values: CDR1 LGHNA, CDR2 YSLEER. V gave up 0 bases and J gave up 15 bases; unmatched junction bases: 9. This CDR3 region has 14 residues. The CDR3 is CASSQEKGSGGAFF. DNA for the CDR3: TGCGCCAGCAGCCAAGAAAAGGGTAGCGGGGGTGCGTTCTTC.

The chain couples TRBV11-2 to TRBJ2-7; a possible D gene is TRBD1 (6 bases). Per germline, CDR1 SGHAT and CDR2 FQNNGV. CDR3 length equals 13 residues. V dropped 5 bases and J dropped 3 bases, with 11 bases sitting between them. For the CDR3, the DNA is TGTGCCAGCAGCCCCCAGGGGAACTACGAGCAGTACTTC. Encoded protein: CASSPQGNYEQYF.

The chain recombines TRBV4-2 with TRBJ1-5; D remains unclear. V shed 5 bases and J shed 2 bases, with 19 bases lying between them. Germline loops: CDR1 LGHNA, CDR2 YNFKEQ. This CDR3 is built from 17 residues. CDR3 loop: CASSRRANGEGNQPQHF. DNA of the CDR3: TGTGCCAGCAGCAGACGGGCTAACGGGGAAGGCAATCAGCCCCAGCATTTT.

This clone was seen just once. J is TRBJ2-1 and V is TRBV11-2, with a weak D call TRBD2 (5 bases). V was shortened by 5 bases and J by 9 bases, with 17 bases between the two germline ends. The V gene's germline CDR1 is SGHAT and CDR2 FQNNGV. The CDR3 contains 14 residues. The CDR3 DNA reads TGTGCCAGCAGCGCCCTAAGTAGCGAGGGTGAGCAGTTCTTC. Protein: CASSALSSEGEQFF.

The chain links TRBV12-5 to TRBJ1-6; the D is unclear. CDR1 is LGHNT, CDR2 FRNRAP, per germline. CDR3 length: 15 amino acids. Deletions cut 6 bases from V and 7 bases from J, with 16 bases between. In DNA form, the CDR3 reads TGTGCTAGTGGCCTTTGGAATGCGGGAAATTCACCCCTCCACTTT. It yields the protein CASGLWNAGNSPLHF.

This chain joins TRBV6-5 and TRBJ2-1; D unclear. Germline V lookup: CDR1 MNHEY, CDR2 SVGAGI. This CDR3 is 12 amino acids long. V lost 0 bases, J lost 8 bases, and 5 bases lay in between. The CDR3 loop is CASSYSGDEQFF. CDR3 nucleotides: TGTGCCAGCAGTTACTCCGGAGATGAGCAGTTCTTC.

The rearrangement uses TRBV4-2 and TRBJ2-7, with 11 bases identical to TRBD1. Germline V gene lookup returns CDR1 LGHNA and CDR2 YNFKEQ. The CDR3 loop spans 15 amino acids. Trimming took 2 bases from V and 4 from J; bases not matched to a gene: 4. CDR3 in DNA: TGTGCCAGCAGCCAACTTGGACAGGGGGCTTACGAGCAGTACTTC. Translated, it gives CASSQLGQGAYEQYF.